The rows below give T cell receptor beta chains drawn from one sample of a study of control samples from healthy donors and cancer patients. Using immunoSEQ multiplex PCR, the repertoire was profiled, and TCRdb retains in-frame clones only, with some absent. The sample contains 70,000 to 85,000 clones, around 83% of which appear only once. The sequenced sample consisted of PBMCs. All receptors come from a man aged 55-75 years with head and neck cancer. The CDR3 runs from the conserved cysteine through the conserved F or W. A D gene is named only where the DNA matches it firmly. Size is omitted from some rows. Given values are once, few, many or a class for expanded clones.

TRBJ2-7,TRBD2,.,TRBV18,TGTGCCAGCTCACCGACGGGGGGGGTCGACGAGCAGTACTTC,CASSPTGGVDEQYF
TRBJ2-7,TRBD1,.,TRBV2,TGTGCCAGCAGTGTCGACAGGGGGGGAACGGGAGCCCGGGAGCAGTACTTC,CASSVDRGGTGAREQYF
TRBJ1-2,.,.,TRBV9,TGTGCCAGCAGCGTTAGTTGGGGACAAGGCTATGGCTACACCTTC,CASSVSWGQGYGYTF
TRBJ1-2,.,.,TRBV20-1,TGCAGTGCTAGAGAAGGGGGCTACACCTTC,CSAREGGYTF
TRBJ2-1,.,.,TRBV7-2,TGTGCCAGCAGCCGTACTAGTTTCAATGAGCAGTTCTTC,CASSRTSFNEQFF
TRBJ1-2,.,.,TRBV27,TGTGCCAGCAGTTTAAGGATGGGCAGGGAGGATGGCTACACCTTC,CASSLRMGREDGYTF
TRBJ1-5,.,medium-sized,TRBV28,TGTGCCAGCAGCTTCCCACTGAGAACAGGGATAAGCAATCAGCCCCAGCATTTT,CASSFPLRTGISNQPQHF
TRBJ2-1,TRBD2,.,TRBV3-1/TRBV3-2,TGTGCCAGCGGAGGACTAGTTGTGAGTGAGCAGTTCTTC,CASGGLVVSEQFF
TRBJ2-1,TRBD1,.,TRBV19,TGTGCCAGTAGTATAGAGGGACAGGGGGCAACTCCGGCTGAGCAGTTCTTC,CASSIEGQGATPAEQFF
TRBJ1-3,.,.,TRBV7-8,TGTGCCAGCAGCTTGCGTGGGGCTGGAAACACCATATATTTT,CASSLRGAGNTIYF